This TCR beta chain was identified during a study of PD-1 blockade in classical Hodgkin lymphoma. As for time point: cycle 4 day 1 (C4D1), after about 6 weeks of nivolumab. Every one of the patients relapsed after autologous stem cell transplantation (brentuximab vedotin exposure was variable). From thawed PBMCs, CD4+ T cells were purified using magnetic negative selection. For this clone: Its target is not known.

General observations from the study: At C4D1, TCR diversity had climbed significantly for CD4+ cells, though not for CD8+ cells. It was among complete responders that baseline diversity resembled that of newly diagnosed patients.

The table came from immunoSEQ multiplex PCR; TCRdb's copy has only in-frame clones and leaves some out. Here the sample spans 15,000 to 25,000 clones, 75% to 90% being singletons. The starting material was CD4+ T cells from blood, obtained before the fourth cycle of nivolumab. The TCR sequence derives from a human donor with classical Hodgkin lymphoma.

CDR3 loop: CASTRAGATGGELFF. The CDR3 bases are TGTGCCAGTACCAGAGCGGGAGCAACGGGCGGGGAGCTGTTTTTT. V and J are TRBV19 and TRBJ2-2, with TRBD2 identical over 8 bases. This CDR3 comprises 15 residues. Germline CDR1 and CDR2: LNHDA and SQIVND (reference sequence). V shed 7 bases, J shed 7 bases, and the junction held 11 bases outside the gene matches. Drawing the rest from reference TRBV19 and TRBJ2-2, the complete variable domain is DGGITQSPKYLFRKEGQNVTLSCEQNLNHDAMYWYRQDPGQGLRLIYYSQIVNDFQKGDIAEGYSVSREKKESFPLTVTSAQKNPTAFYLCASTRAGATGGELFFGEGSRLTVL.